This TCR beta chain was sequenced during a study of blood T cell repertoires in COVID-19. Measured with immunoSEQ multiplex PCR; TCRdb has only the in-frame clones, and not every one. Here the sample spans approximately 150,000 clones, around 86% being singletons. What was sequenced was peripheral blood. The TCR was taken from an older man with acute or convalescent COVID-19.

The CDR3 DNA follows: TGTGCCTGGGGCGGACAGGGTGGACTTAGCAATCAGCCCCAGCATTTT. Encoded protein: CAWGGQGGLSNQPQHF. This sequence joins TRBV30 and TRBJ1-5; the match to TRBD1 covers 8 bases. J was trimmed by 0 bases and V by 5 bases; bases with no gene match: 9. This CDR3 comprises 16 residues. Germline lookup yields CDR1 GTSNPN and CDR2 SVGIG (reference sequence).